The clone carrying this TCR beta chain has only a few counts. This CDR3 comprises 14 residues. Trimming pared 1 base from V and 6 bases from J, leaving 12 bases between. Germline-derived CDR1 and CDR2 are MGHDK and SYGVNS. Amplification of TCR beta CDR3 regions used RNA as the template. Carried out on the TCR CDR3, a first-round RT-PCR used the HTBI primer set. One entry per CDR3 protein results from TCRdb running MiXCR on the multiplex PCR reads. The table shows almost 500,000 distinct CDR3 sequences, with about 22% occurring only once. This sample stems from a study of T cells in Graves' hyperthyroidism and ophthalmopathy. Investigators excluded patients with uncontrolled infection, other autoimmune disease, pregnancy or lactation.

This chain connects TRBV25-1 to TRBJ1-2; D is unresolved. The receptor comes from a woman in her 70s with Graves' ophthalmopathy. Specimen: blood. CDR3 nucleotides: TGTGCCAGCAGTGAATGGATGGGGAAAGATGGCTACACCTTC. Translating it yields CASSEWMGKDGYTF.